This T cell receptor beta chain was identified in a study of technical replicates of blood from a handful of donors. Profiled with immunoSEQ multiplex PCR; TCRdb holds only in-frame clones, not every one. The sample records about 84,000 clones, approximately 97% being singletons. Between the trimmed V and J ends, which lost 1 base and 2 bases, there was a span of 13 bases. The CDR3 covers 15 residues. Germline V gene data show CDR1 as SGHRS and CDR2 as YFSETQ. This receptor was identified in a human donor in good health. The sequencing input was T cells isolated from PBMCs. The chain couples TRBV5-1 to TRBJ2-7; D is perhaps TRBD1 (5 bases). CDR3 protein: CASSLSQGLAYEQYF. In nucleotides, the CDR3 is TGCGCCAGCAGCTTGAGTCAGGGCCTCGCCTACGAGCAGTACTTC.